A single sample is the source of the 7 T cell receptor beta chains below, sequenced in a study of blood T cell repertoires in COVID-19. Only in-frame clones appear in the TCRdb table, and some are missing; sequencing was by immunoSEQ multiplex PCR. The table has 35,000 to 45,000 clones, 80% to 90% seen once. Specimen: peripheral blood. These receptors originate from a man in his forties with active COVID-19.

The chain has TRBV6-2 or TRBV6-3 and TRBJ2-7, with D tentatively TRBD2 (6 bases). With 4 bases removed from V and 0 bases from J, the gap between germline ends came to 16 bases. The CDR3 spans 16 residues. Germline lookup yields CDR1 MNHEY and CDR2 SVGEGT. The CDR3 sequence is CASSLPPGLRSYEQYF. For the CDR3, the DNA is TGTGCCAGCAGTTTACCTCCGGGACTCCGCTCCTACGAGCAGTACTTC.

The chain is built from TRBV27 and TRBJ2-7; 8 bases map to TRBD2. This CDR3 spans 15 amino acids. The junction had 10 bases not matched to a gene; V was cut back by 2 bases and J by 7 bases. The germline V gene has CDR1 MNHEY and CDR2 SMNVEV (reference sequence). CDR3 amino acids: CASSLGVGLASEQYF. Written as DNA, the CDR3 is TGTGCCAGCAGTTTAGGGGTAGGACTAGCAAGTGAGCAGTACTTC.

The chain links TRBV30 to TRBJ2-1, with TRBD2 identical over 16 bases. V lost 8 bases and J lost 0; bases outside the gene matches: 10. The CDR3 has 18 amino acids. Germline V gene sequence: CDR1 GTSNPN, CDR2 SVGIG (reference sequence). The CDR3 DNA reads TGTGCCCGAGAGGGGACTAGCGGGAGGGCCAGCTCCTACAATGAGCAGTTCTTC. It yields the protein CAREGTSGRASSYNEQFF.

The V and J genes are TRBV7-8 and TRBJ2-3; 9 bases line up with TRBD2. CDR3 size: 17 residues. CDR1 is SGHVS, CDR2 FQNEAQ, per germline. Unmatched junction bases numbered 10, after V lost 1 base and J lost 5 bases. The CDR3 DNA reads as TGTGCCAGCAGCTTAGGACCGCGGCGGGAGGGAAGAGATACGCAGTATTTT. The encoded protein is CASSLGPRREGRDTQYF.

The rearrangement uses TRBV6-6 and TRBJ1-6; 9 bases are shared with TRBD1. Germline V lookup: CDR1 MNHNY, CDR2 SVGAGI (reference sequence). The ends lost 4 bases at V and 6 bases at J; junction bases unmatched: 4. CDR3 length: 15 amino acids. The CDR3 nucleotides are TGTGCCAGCAGTTCACGGGACAGGGTTAATTCACCCCTCCACTTT. Its translation: CASSSRDRVNSPLHF.

The table lists this clone with a few counts. At one end the junction does not follow the germline gene, possibly because of a read error. This rearrangement joins TRBV7-7 to TRBJ2-2; 12 bases map to TRBD1. The CDR3 runs 16 residues. Germline loops: CDR1 SSHAT, CDR2 FNYEAQ (reference sequence). The CDR3 loop reads CASRDGTGGATGELFF. The CDR3 DNA reads TGTGCTAGCAGGGACGGGACAGGGGGCGCGACCGGGGAGCTGTTTTTT.

This sequence joins TRBV6-5 and TRBJ2-3, with D perhaps matching TRBD1 (6 bases). Per germline, CDR1 MNHEY and CDR2 SVGAGI. V was cut by 8 bases and J by 4 bases, with 13 bases left in between. The CDR3 is 13 amino acids. CDR3 protein: CASGHTGPDTQYF. CDR3 nucleotide sequence: TGTGCCAGCGGGCATACAGGGCCAGATACGCAGTATTTT.